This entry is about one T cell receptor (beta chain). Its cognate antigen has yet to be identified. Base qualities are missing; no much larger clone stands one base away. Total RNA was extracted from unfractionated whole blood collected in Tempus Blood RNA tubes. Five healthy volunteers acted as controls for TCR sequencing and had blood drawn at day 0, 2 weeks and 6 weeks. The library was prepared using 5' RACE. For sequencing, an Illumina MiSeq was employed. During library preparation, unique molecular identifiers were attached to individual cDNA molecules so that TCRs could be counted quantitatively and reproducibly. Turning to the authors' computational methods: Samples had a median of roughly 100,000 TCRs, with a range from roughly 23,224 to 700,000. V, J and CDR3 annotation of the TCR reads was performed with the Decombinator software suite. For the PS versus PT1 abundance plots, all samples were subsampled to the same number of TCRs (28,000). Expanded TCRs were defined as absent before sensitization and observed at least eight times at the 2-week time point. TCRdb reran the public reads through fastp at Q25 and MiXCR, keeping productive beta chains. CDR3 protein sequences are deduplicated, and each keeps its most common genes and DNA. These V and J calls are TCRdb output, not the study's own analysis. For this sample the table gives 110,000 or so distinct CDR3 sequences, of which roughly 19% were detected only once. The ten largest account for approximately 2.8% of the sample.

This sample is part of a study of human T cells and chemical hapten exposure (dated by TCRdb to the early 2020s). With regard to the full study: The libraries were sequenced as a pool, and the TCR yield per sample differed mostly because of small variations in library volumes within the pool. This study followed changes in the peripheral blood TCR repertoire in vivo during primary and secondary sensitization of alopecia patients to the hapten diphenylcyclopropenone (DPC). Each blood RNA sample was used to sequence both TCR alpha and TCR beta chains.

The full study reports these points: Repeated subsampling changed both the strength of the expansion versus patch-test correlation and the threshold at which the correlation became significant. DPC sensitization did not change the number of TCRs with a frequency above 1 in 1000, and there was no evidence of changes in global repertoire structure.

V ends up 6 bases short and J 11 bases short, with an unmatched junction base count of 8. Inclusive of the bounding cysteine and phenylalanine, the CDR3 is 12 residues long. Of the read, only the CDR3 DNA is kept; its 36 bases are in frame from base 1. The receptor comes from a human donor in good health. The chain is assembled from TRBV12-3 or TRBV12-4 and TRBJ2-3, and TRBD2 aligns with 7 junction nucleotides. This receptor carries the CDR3 CASRLFGRLQYF. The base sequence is TGTGCCAGCAGGTTGTTCGGGAGGCTGCAGTATTTT.